Sequencing of this TCR beta chain was carried out in a study of T-cell reconstitution after alpha-beta-depleted transplantation in children. CDR1 and CDR2 (germline): MNHNS, SASEGT. V was clipped by 6 bases and J by 3 bases; unmatched bases: 5. This CDR3 has 14 amino acids. Study-level findings and limits: The main origin of T-cell counts and diversity one year after transplant was newly produced T cells. Day-60 TCRbeta diversity that was high in some patients was derived from surviving recipient T cells and thymic progenitors.

During its preparation, the TCRbeta library received unique molecular identifiers. TCRdb fed the PCR reads into MiXCR, producing one record per CDR3 protein. The data show approximately 80,000 distinct CDR3 sequences, roughly 15% seen once. This clonotype was seen a few times. Antigen: not known. This specimen consisted of PBMCs, mostly from graft donor cells, obtained 180 days after TCRalphabeta/CD19-depleted stem cell transplant. The chain joins TRBV6-1 to TRBJ2-7, with 10 nucleotides matching TRBD2. The TCR was taken from a male patient aged 2-10 years who had a stem cell transplant for acute lymphoblastic leukemia, so the T cells may come from the graft donor. CDR3 DNA: TGTGCCAGCAGCCCGGGACTAGCGAGCTACGAGCAGTACTTC. As protein: CASSPGLASYEQYF.